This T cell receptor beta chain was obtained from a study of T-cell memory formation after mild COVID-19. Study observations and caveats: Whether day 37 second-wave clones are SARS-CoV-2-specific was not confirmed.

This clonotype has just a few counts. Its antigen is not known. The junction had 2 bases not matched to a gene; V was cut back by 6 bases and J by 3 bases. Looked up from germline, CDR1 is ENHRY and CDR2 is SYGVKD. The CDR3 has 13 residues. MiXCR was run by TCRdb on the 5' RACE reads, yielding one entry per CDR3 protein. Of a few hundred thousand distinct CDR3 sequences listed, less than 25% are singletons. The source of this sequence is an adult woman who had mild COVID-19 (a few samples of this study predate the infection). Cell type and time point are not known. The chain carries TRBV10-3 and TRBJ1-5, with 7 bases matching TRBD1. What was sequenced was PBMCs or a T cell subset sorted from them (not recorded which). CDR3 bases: TGTGCCATCAGGGGACAGACCAATCAGCCCCAGCATTTT. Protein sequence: CAIRGQTNQPQHF.